These 15 T cell receptor beta chains were sequenced from one sample in a study of PD-1 blockade in classical Hodgkin lymphoma (TCRdb year 2020). The time point label of this sample denotes: cycle 2 day 1 (C2D1) of nivolumab. Relapse after autologous stem cell transplantation had occurred in all trial patients, and cohorts A, B and C were distinguished by prior brentuximab vedotin exposure. Library preparation was by the immunoSEQ multiplex PCR assay. TCRdb provides this immuneACCESS table in a form limited to in-frame rearrangements. Some clones are lacking; in checked studies, under half of them reflect an unresolved V gene, and why the rest are absent is not known. Here the sample has 95,000 to 100,000 clones; around nine tenths occur a single time. Clones ranked in the top ten supply about 6.4% of the sample. The sample was peripheral blood mononuclear cells (PBMCs), taken before the second cycle of nivolumab. The source is a human donor with classical Hodgkin lymphoma.

The chain employs TRBV4-3 and TRBJ1-2; D is unclear. V gave up 0 bases and J gave up 3 bases, with 11 bases separating them. Germline V CDR1 and CDR2: LGHNA, YSLEER. CDR3 size: 15 residues. CDR3 residues: CASSQDPGDYYGYTF. CDR3 in DNA: TGCGCCAGCAGCCAAGATCCAGGAGACTACTATGGCTACACCTTC.

This chain joins TRBV30 and TRBJ2-7, with 8 bases lining up with TRBD2. Germline V CDR1 and CDR2: GTSNPN, SVGIG (reference sequence). The CDR3 extends over 14 amino acids. V dropped 2 bases and J dropped 6; count of bases not matched to a gene: 9. The CDR3 DNA is TGTGCCTGGAGTTCCGGGGGGGGGATCGCCGAGCAGTACTTC. It encodes CAWSSGGGIAEQYF.

The chain combines TRBV11-3 with TRBJ2-7, with 8 bases identical to TRBD1. With V trimmed by 5 bases and J by 2 bases, 8 bases remained unmatched. CDR1 and CDR2 from the germline V gene are SGHNT and YENEEA. The CDR3 is 15 amino acids. The CDR3 region has the DNA TGTGCCAGCAGCCCCTCGCCGGGACAGGCCTACGAGCAGTACTTC. Protein product: CASSPSPGQAYEQYF. Based on the CDR3 plus reference TRBV11-3 and TRBJ2-7, the full variable domain is EAGVVQSPRYKIIEKKQPVAFWCNPISGHNTLYWYLQNLGQGPELLIRYENEEAVDDSQLPKDRFSAERLKGVDSTLKIQPAELGDSAVYLCASSPSPGQAYEQYFGPGTRLTVT.

Points on this clone: The sample holds other DNA sequences that translate to the same CDR3. The chain uses TRBV5-4 and TRBJ2-3; D is undetermined. Germline V gene sequence: CDR1 SGHNT, CDR2 YYREEE (reference sequence). The CDR3 length is 13 residues. V lost 2 bases to trimming and J lost 0 bases, with 4 bases between them. Here the CDR3 reads CASSLASTDTQYF. In DNA, the CDR3 is TGTGCCAGCAGCTTAGCTAGCACAGATACGCAGTATTTT.

There are a few counts of this clone. CDR3 nucleotide sequence: TGTGCCAGCAGTGAAGGGGCAGGGGGCGAAGAGCAGTACTTC. Translation: CASSEGAGGEEQYF. V and J are TRBV6-1 and TRBJ2-7; 8 bases line up with TRBD1. CDR3 length equals 14 residues. The V segment lost 1 base and the J segment 7 bases; nucleotides outside the gene matches: 6. Germline V gene sequence: CDR1 MNHNS, CDR2 SASEGT.

This chain joins TRBV21-1 and TRBJ1-1. TRBV21-1 is labeled a pseudogene. The CDR3 spans 11 residues. CDR3 in amino acids: CASRRGTEAFF. The CDR3 nucleotides read TGTGCCAGCCGTCGAGGCACTGAAGCTTTCTTT.

The J gene is TRBJ2-3, the V gene TRBV10-1, with D hard to call. The CDR3 is 11 residues long. The V gene's germline CDR1 is WNHNN and CDR2 SYGVQD (reference sequence). V lost 4 bases, J lost 9 bases, and 8 bases lay in between. DNA of the CDR3: TGCGCCAGCAGTGCCGGTAGGACGCAGTATTTT. This gives the protein CASSAGRTQYF.

The V and J genes are TRBV6-5 and TRBJ1-3; tentative D call: TRBD1 (5 bases). Germline V gives CDR1 MNHEY, CDR2 SVGAGI. This CDR3 region has 16 residues. V gave up 2 bases and J gave up 2 bases, with 13 bases separating them. CDR3 DNA sequence: TGTGCCAGCAGTTACGGCAGGGCTGAGCCTGGAAACACCATATATTTT. As protein: CASSYGRAEPGNTIYF.

The V and J genes are TRBV7-3 and TRBJ2-7; the match to TRBD2 covers 7 bases. CDR3 length: 14 amino acids. The V segment lost 2 bases and the J segment 6 bases; nucleotides outside the gene matches: 7. The V gene's germline CDR1 is SGHTA and CDR2 FQGTGA. This chain's CDR3 is CASSLDSGAIEQYF. CDR3 bases: TGTGCCAGCAGCTTAGACAGCGGGGCGATCGAGCAGTACTTC.

The chain joins TRBV4-2 to TRBJ2-5; D gene unclear. CDR1 LGHNA and CDR2 YNFKEQ come from the germline V gene. This CDR3 comprises 13 residues. V dropped 1 base and J dropped 0 bases, with 3 bases sitting between them. CDR3 nucleotides: TGTGCCAGCAGCCAAGGGCACCAAGAGACCCAGTACTTC. Its translation: CASSQGHQETQYF.

The chain links TRBV6-5 to TRBJ2-5; maybe TRBD1 (5 bases). The CDR3 totals 13 residues. Germline V CDR1 and CDR2: MNHEY, SVGAGI. Between the trimmed V and J ends, which lost 4 bases and 5 bases, there was a span of 11 bases. The CDR3 loop is CASSWQGRETQYF. For the CDR3, the DNA is TGTGCCAGCAGTTGGCAGGGTCGGGAGACCCAGTACTTC.

This clone occurred a few times. This chain joins TRBV27 and TRBJ2-5; 10 bases are shared with TRBD1. V gave up 1 base and J gave up 5 bases; unmatched junction bases: 1. The length of the CDR3 is 14 residues. Germline V gene lookup returns CDR1 MNHEY and CDR2 SMNVEV (reference sequence). The CDR3 region has the DNA TGTGCCAGCAGTTTATGGGGACAGGGGGAGACCCAGTACTTC. As protein: CASSLWGQGETQYF.

The CDR3 here is CASREYNEQFF. DNA for the CDR3: TGTGCCAGCAGAGAATACAATGAGCAGTTCTTC. The rearrangement links TRBV27 to TRBJ2-1, with D unresolved. CDR1 and CDR2 from the germline V gene are MNHEY and SMNVEV (reference sequence). Trimming cost V 6 bases and J 4 bases, with 4 bases left between them. The CDR3 has 11 residues.

The rearrangement links TRBV30 to TRBJ1-4; no clear D gene. Germline V CDR1 and CDR2: GTSNPN, SVGIG (reference sequence). This CDR3 contains 14 residues. V lost 2 bases and J lost 5, with 12 bases in between. The CDR3 DNA reads as TGTGCCTGGAGTACCGGGATACCGAATGAAAAACTGTTTTTT. This translates into CAWSTGIPNEKLFF.

The chain recombines TRBV11-2 with TRBJ2-4; a weak D match, TRBD2 (5 bases). CDR1 and CDR2 from the germline V gene are SGHAT and FQNNGV. The V end lost 5 bases, the J end lost 7 bases, and 12 bases lay between the germline ends. This CDR3 has 13 residues. CDR3: CASSPRGGNIQYF. The CDR3 DNA follows: TGTGCCAGCAGCCCTCGAGGCGGGAACATTCAGTACTTC.